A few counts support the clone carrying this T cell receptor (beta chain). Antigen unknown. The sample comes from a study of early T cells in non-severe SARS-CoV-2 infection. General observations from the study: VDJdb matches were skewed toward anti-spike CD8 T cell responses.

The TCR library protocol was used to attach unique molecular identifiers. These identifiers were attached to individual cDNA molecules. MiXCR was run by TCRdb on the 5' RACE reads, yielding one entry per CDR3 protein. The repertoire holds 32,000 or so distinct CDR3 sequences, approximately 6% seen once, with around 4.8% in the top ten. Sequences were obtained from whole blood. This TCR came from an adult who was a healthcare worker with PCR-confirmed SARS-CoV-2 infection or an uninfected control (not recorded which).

In DNA, the CDR3 is TGTGCCAGCAGCATGTGGACAGGCGGGTACACTGAAGCTTTCTTT. Amino acids: CASSMWTGGYTEAFF. The chain couples TRBV14 to TRBJ1-1, with 7 bases matching TRBD1. Looked up from germline, CDR1 is SGHDN and CDR2 is FVKESK. This CDR3 contains 15 residues. The ends lost 5 bases at V and 3 bases at J; junction bases unmatched: 9. The full variable domain, its missing parts supplied by reference TRBV14 and TRBJ1-1, is EAGVTQFPSHSVIEKGQTVTLRCDPISGHDNLYWYRRVMGKEIKFLLHFVKESKQDESGMPNNRFLAERTGGTYSTLKVQPAELEDSGVYFCASSMWTGGYTEAFFGQGTRLTVV.